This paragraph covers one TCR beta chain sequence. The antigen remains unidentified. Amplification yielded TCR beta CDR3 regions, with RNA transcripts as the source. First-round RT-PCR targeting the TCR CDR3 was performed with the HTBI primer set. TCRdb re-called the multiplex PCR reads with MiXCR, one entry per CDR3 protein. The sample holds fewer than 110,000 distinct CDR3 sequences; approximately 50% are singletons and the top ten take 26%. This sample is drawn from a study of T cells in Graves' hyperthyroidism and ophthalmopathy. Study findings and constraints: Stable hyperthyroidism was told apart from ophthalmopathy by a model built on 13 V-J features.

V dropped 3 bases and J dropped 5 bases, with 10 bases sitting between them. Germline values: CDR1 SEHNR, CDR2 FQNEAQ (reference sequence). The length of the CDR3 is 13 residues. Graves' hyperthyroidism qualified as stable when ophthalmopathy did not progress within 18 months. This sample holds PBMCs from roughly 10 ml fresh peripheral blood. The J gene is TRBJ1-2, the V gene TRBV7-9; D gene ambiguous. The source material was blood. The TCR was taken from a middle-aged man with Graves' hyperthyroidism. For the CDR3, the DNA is TGTGCCAGCAGCTTCGGCCGAGGGTATGGCTACACCTTC. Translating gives CASSFGRGYGYTF.